This TCR beta chain was retrieved from a study of shared clonotypes between healthy human individuals. Across the study: A couple of women and a few men aged 18 to 49 served as donors.

This clone came up a few times. Some clones are missing from TCRdb's copy, which holds only in-frame ones; the method was immunoSEQ multiplex PCR. The sample yields millions of clones, less than 95% seen once. Positive CCR7 selection of CD45RO-negative cells yielded the naive CD8 cells, and terminally differentiated effector memory CD45RA+ cells were excluded. This CDR3 has 10 residues. Looked up from germline, CDR1 is GTSNPN and CDR2 is SVGIG (reference sequence). Trimming left V 4 bases short and J 11 bases short, with 6 bases between. The clonotype comes from a man in his late teens or twenties in good health. Source material: naive CD8+ T cells sorted from blood. The gene calls are TRBV30 and TRBJ1-6; D unclear. The CDR3 DNA reads TGTGCCTGGACAGGCGCACCCCTCCACTTT. As protein: CAWTGAPLHF.